This note documents a single T cell receptor (beta chain) sequence. CDR1 is SGHVS and CDR2 is FNYEAQ in the germline V gene. The CDR3 runs to 15 residues. With V trimmed by 4 bases and J by 1 base, 6 bases remained unmatched. These data are taken from a study of blood T cell repertoires in COVID-19. Study-wide context: Acute-phase and convalescent COVID-19 samples originated in the United States, Italy and Spain. Sample material is recorded as cDNA or gDNA derived from T cells, B-cell-depleted T cells, or PBMCs.

Per the authors' pipeline: Amplification from reference gene primers served as the basis for estimated nucleated cell counts. Clones were sequenced by immunoSEQ multiplex PCR, and TCRdb holds only the in-frame ones, with some missing. V and J calls plus clone size are reproduced from that table; the DNA served to infer D and trimming. Of under 250,000 clones in the sample, around 91% are singletons; the top ten hold roughly 5%. Sequenced: peripheral blood. V and J are TRBV7-6 and TRBJ2-5, with 7 bases identical to TRBD1. The sequence was collected from a woman in her thirties or forties with acute or convalescent COVID-19. The CDR3 DNA reads as TGTGCCAGCAGCTCCCGAACAGGGGCCCAAGAGACCCAGTACTTC. This encodes CASSSRTGAQETQYF.